The 10 T cell receptor beta chains below come from one sample, sequenced in a study of blood T cells in healthy people across ages. Alongside a J-beta primer mix, a sample-barcoded 5' primer served in a second PCR lasting about 7 to 12 cycles. TCRdb re-called the 5' RACE reads with MiXCR, one entry per CDR3 protein. The sample includes 550,000 to 650,000 distinct CDR3 sequences, around 31% of them seen just once. Sequenced sample: blood. These receptors came from a woman aged 80 or older in good health.

Ten or more counts support this clonotype. CDR3 loop: CASSYRNADNSPLHF. The CDR3 DNA sequence: TGTGCCAGCAGCTATCGGAATGCGGATAATTCACCCCTCCACTTT. The V and J genes are TRBV7-2 and TRBJ1-6; D not resolved. CDR1 is SGHTA, CDR2 FQGNSA, per germline. The CDR3 spans 15 residues. Between the trimmed V and J ends, which lost 4 bases and 5 bases, there was a span of 12 bases.

This clonotype occurred many times. The chain's CDR3 is CASSSPGVESYNEQFF. CDR3 sequence (DNA): TGTGCCAGCAGCTCGCCGGGGGTGGAGTCCTACAATGAGCAGTTCTTC. The chain uses TRBV5-6 and TRBJ2-1, with TRBD2 as a possible D gene (6 bases). The CDR3 length is 16 residues. Trimming cost V 3 bases and J 1 base, with 14 bases left between them. CDR1 and CDR2 from the germline V gene are SGHDT and YYEEEE.

This clonotype was counted ten times or more. The gene calls are TRBV7-6 and TRBJ2-3, with D perhaps assigned TRBD1 or TRBD2 (5 bases each). The V gene's germline CDR1 is SGHVS and CDR2 FNYEAQ. The CDR3 covers 18 residues. Trimming removed 1 base from V and 2 bases from J, with 19 bases in between. The CDR3 reads CASSLVIYSIGTTDTQYF. In nucleotides, the CDR3 is TGTGCCAGCAGCTTAGTTATCTACAGTATTGGGACCACAGATACGCAGTATTTT.

This clonotype was counted at least ten times. J is TRBJ2-5 and V is TRBV6-5; TRBD2 aligns across 7 bases. V dropped 6 bases and J dropped 0; count of bases not matched to a gene: 10. The CDR3 has 16 amino acids. Germline V gene lookup returns CDR1 MNHEY and CDR2 SVGAGI. The CDR3 here is CASSSPVRGYQETQYF. The CDR3 DNA reads as TGTGCCAGCAGCTCACCTGTGCGGGGGTACCAAGAGACCCAGTACTTC.

Points on this clonotype: One base away lies a much larger clone, so this may be a sequencing read error. This sequence joins TRBV20-1 and TRBJ1-2, with a possible D match to TRBD1 (6 bases). This CDR3 is built from 14 residues. V was pared by 2 bases and J by 4 bases, with 14 bases between. Germline V gene sequence: CDR1 DFQATT, CDR2 SNEGSKA (reference sequence). The CDR3 bases are TGCAGTGCTAGAATGCGGGGGCGGGGCTATGGCTACACCTTC. Its protein is CSARMRGRGYGYTF.

The chain couples TRBV20-1 to TRBJ1-2; no reliable D call. Germline CDR1 reads DFQATT; CDR2 reads SNEGSKA (reference sequence). The CDR3 covers 13 residues. Between the trimmed V and J ends, which lost 5 bases and 2 bases, there was a span of 12 bases. The CDR3: CSAPVSGNYGYTF. CDR3 nucleotide sequence: TGCAGTGCTCCTGTATCGGGGAACTATGGCTACACCTTC.

In its sample, this clonotype was seen many times. V gene TRBV20-1 combines with J gene TRBJ2-1; 8 positions agree with TRBD2. Trimming at V came to 4 bases and at J to 0 bases, leaving 8 bases not matched to a gene. The CDR3 has 16 amino acids. The germline gives CDR1 DFQATT, CDR2 SNEGSKA (reference sequence). CDR3 residues: CSAMRIRGGSYNEQFF. The CDR3 DNA sequence: TGCAGTGCTATGCGAATACGGGGGGGCTCCTACAATGAGCAGTTCTTC.

This clonotype was found a few times. The chain couples TRBV6-1 to TRBJ1-2; D possibly corresponds to TRBD1 (6 bases). The germline V gene has CDR1 MNHNS and CDR2 SASEGT. This CDR3 has 14 amino acids. V was shortened by 6 bases and J by 2 bases, with 13 bases between the two germline ends. CDR3: CASREITGNYGYTF. Here the CDR3 DNA reads TGTGCCAGCAGGGAAATTACAGGGAACTATGGCTACACCTTC.

Turning to this clonotype: With a much larger clone just one base away, this may be a read error. This rearrangement joins TRBV7-2 to TRBJ2-7; 7 nucleotides align to TRBD2. CDR1 is SGHTA and CDR2 is FQGNSA in the germline V gene. This CDR3 comprises 16 residues. Trimming at V came to 5 bases and at J to 7 bases, leaving 17 bases not matched to a gene. The CDR3 region is CASSPETSPGGHEQYF. CDR3 nucleotides: TGTGCCAGCAGCCCTGAGACTAGCCCGGGGGGTCATGAGCAGTACTTC.

The chain recombines TRBV5-1 with TRBJ2-1; possible D gene TRBD1, 5 bases. The length of the CDR3 is 17 residues. CDR1 and CDR2 from the germline V gene are SGHRS and YFSETQ. V lost 1 base, J lost 7 bases, and 21 bases lay in between. As DNA, the CDR3 is TGCGCCAGCAGCTTGACCCCTGACAGCAATAATAAGAATGAGCAGTTCTTC. As protein: CASSLTPDSNNKNEQFF.